The rows below give T cell receptor beta chains drawn from one sample of a study of T-cell memory formation after mild COVID-19. TCRdb fed the 5' RACE reads into MiXCR, producing one record per CDR3 protein. The sample contains about 430,000 distinct CDR3 sequences, roughly 17% of which appear only once. The material sequenced was PBMCs or a T cell subset sorted from them (not recorded which). The receptors derive from a man younger than 30 who had mild COVID-19 (a few samples of this study predate the infection). Cell type and time point are not known. The CDR3 runs from the conserved cysteine through the conserved F or W. D genes are given only for firm matches. The listing skips clone size in some rows; elsewhere it reads once, few, many or a size class.

J gene | V gene | D gene | clone size | CDR3 length | CDR3 protein | CDR3 DNA
TRBJ1-4 | TRBV5-1 | TRBD1 | - | 16 | CASSLGYGTGGEKLFF | TGCGCCAGCAGCTTGGGATATGGGACAGGGGGAGAAAAACTGTTTTTT
TRBJ2-2 | TRBV6-2/TRBV6-3 | - | - | 15 | CASTVAGLGTGELFF | TGTGCCAGCACCGTTGCGGGGTTGGGCACCGGGGAGCTGTTTTTT
TRBJ1-4 | TRBV12-3/TRBV12-4 | TRBD1 | - | 15 | CASSLNRDRGEKLFF | TGTGCCAGCAGTTTAAACCGGGACAGGGGTGAAAAACTGTTTTTT
TRBJ2-2 | TRBV7-9 | - | many | 16 | CASRAPRRGDTGELFF | TGTGCCAGCAGGGCTCCGAGGAGAGGGGACACCGGGGAGCTGTTTTTT
TRBJ2-2 | TRBV11-2 | - | few | 13 | CASPGSYTGELFF | TGTGCCAGCCCCGGGAGCTACACCGGGGAGCTGTTTTTT
TRBJ1-2 | TRBV7-9 | - | few | 15 | CASSRTSRPYYGYTF | TGTGCCAGCAGCCGTACATCACGCCCGTACTATGGCTACACCTTC
TRBJ1-1 | TRBV10-3 | - | - | 13 | CAISPSGVPEAFF | TGTGCCATCAGTCCTTCAGGGGTTCCTGAAGCTTTCTTT
TRBJ2-4 | TRBV7-4 | - | few | 15 | CASSFKRAGKNIQYF | TGTGCCAGCAGCTTTAAGCGGGCGGGCAAAAACATTCAGTACTTC
TRBJ2-3 | TRBV5-1 | TRBD1 | many | 15 | CASSLGDRSTDTQYF | TGCGCCAGCAGCTTGGGGGACAGGAGCACAGATACGCAGTATTTT
TRBJ2-1 | TRBV5-1 | TRBD1 | - | 14 | CASSETGFGNEQFF | TGCGCCAGCAGCGAGACAGGGTTTGGGAATGAGCAGTTCTTC
TRBJ2-2 | TRBV7-3 | - | few | 14 | CASSLVGRTGELFF | TGTGCCAGCAGCTTAGTAGGGCGAACCGGGGAGCTGTTTTTT
TRBJ1-2 | TRBV12-3/TRBV12-4 | - | - | 16 | CASSLGRAWFNYGYTF | TGTGCCAGCAGTTTAGGCAGGGCTTGGTTTAACTATGGCTACACCTTC
TRBJ1-4 | TRBV15 | - | - | 12 | CATSKGNEKLFF | TGTGCCACCAGCAAGGGTAATGAAAAACTGTTTTTT
TRBJ2-2 | TRBV7-8 | - | once | 15 | CASSLILGGTGELFF | TGTGCCAGCAGCTTAATCTTGGGTGGCACCGGGGAGCTGTTTTTT
TRBJ1-1 | TRBV29-1 | - | few | 14 | CSVVEGALVLGAFF | TGCAGCGTTGTTGAAGGGGCCCTGGTGTTGGGAGCTTTCTTT
TRBJ1-5 | TRBV20-1 | - | few | 14 | CSAGGWGSNQPQHF | TGCAGTGCAGGAGGGTGGGGCTCCAATCAGCCCCAGCATTTT
TRBJ1-1 | TRBV20-1 | - | - | 15 | CSAQAGTITNTEAFF | TGCAGTGCGCAAGCCGGGACAATAACGAACACTGAAGCTTTCTTT
TRBJ2-3 | TRBV7-2 | - | - | 16 | CASSFTGRTSTDTQYF | TGTGCCAGCAGCTTTACCGGACGGACTAGCACAGATACGCAGTATTTT
TRBJ2-5 | TRBV12-3/TRBV12-4 | - | few | 14 | CASSSPSGWETQYF | TGTGCCAGCAGTTCCCCGTCGGGATGGGAGACCCAGTACTTC
TRBJ1-1 | TRBV27 | - | - | 13 | CASSLSSAAEAFF | TGTGCCAGCAGTTTATCTAGCGCAGCTGAAGCTTTCTTT
TRBJ1-6 | TRBV5-1 | - | - | 14 | CASSFRGVDSPLHF | TGCGCCAGCAGCTTTCGGGGAGTGGATTCACCCCTCCACTTT
TRBJ2-3 | TRBV10-1 | - | - | 16 | CASSEDREMGTDTQYF | TGCGCCAGCAGTGAGGACCGGGAGATGGGGACAGATACGCAGTATTTT
TRBJ1-1 | TRBV5-1 | TRBD1 | few | 15 | CASSSLQGAETEAFF | TGCGCCAGCAGCTCATTACAGGGGGCCGAAACTGAAGCTTTCTTT